This T cell receptor beta chain was sequenced in a study of pediatric ulcerative colitis. Study at large: Ulcerative colitis patients had pancolitis or left-sided colitis, with confirming histology.

Germline V gene data show CDR1 as SGHNT and CDR2 as YYREEE (reference sequence). The length of the CDR3 is 14 residues. V was trimmed by 0 bases and J by 2 bases, leaving 8 bases between them. Here immunoSEQ multiplex PCR was the method, and the copy in TCRdb shows in-frame clones only, minus some. The sample records 55,000 to 65,000 clones, around 80% being singletons. Ulcerative colitis patients received no immunosuppressive medication before the diagnostic colonoscopy. The receptor was isolated from a boy aged 10-17 years with moderate ulcerative colitis. This chain connects TRBV5-4 to TRBJ2-5, with no clear D. The sample comprised blood. The DNA for the CDR3 is TGTGCCAGCAGCTTGGTGGGCTTACAAGAGACCCAGTACTTC. It encodes CASSLVGLQETQYF.